The next 31 T cell receptor beta chains were all read from a single sample in a study of blood T cell repertoires in COVID-19. This table comes from immunoSEQ multiplex PCR, and its TCRdb copy is limited to in-frame clones, with some not included. The sample shows 200,000 to 250,000 clones, roughly 80% of them seen only once. Sample: peripheral blood. The receptors here all came from a young man with active or convalescent COVID-19.

The CDR3 protein is CASSPEGQGAYGYTF. The CDR3 DNA is TGTGCCAGCTCACCGGAGGGACAGGGGGCCTATGGCTACACCTTC. The gene calls are TRBV18 and TRBJ1-2, with 12 positions matching TRBD1. Per germline, CDR1 KGHSH and CDR2 LQKENI. V shed 3 bases, J shed 4 bases, and the junction held 3 bases outside the gene matches. CDR3 length equals 15 residues.

As to this clone: Other DNA sequences in the same sample also yield this CDR3. The chain links TRBV27 to TRBJ2-7, with TRBD1 matching over 9 bases. Trimming removed 2 bases from V and 1 base from J; junction bases left unmatched: 3. The CDR3 contains 15 residues. Germline CDR1 MNHEY, CDR2 SMNVEV (reference sequence). The CDR3 loop is CASSLTGGLSYEQYF. In DNA form, the CDR3 reads TGTGCCAGCAGTTTAACAGGGGGCTTATCCTACGAGCAGTACTTC.

This clone is a singleton in its sample. This sequence joins TRBV30 and TRBJ1-1; D gene unclear. Trimming took off 1 base at V and 1 base at J, with 7 bases between the two ends. Germline assignment: CDR1 GTSNPN and CDR2 SVGIG (reference sequence). This CDR3 comprises 13 residues. The CDR3 nucleotides are TGTGCCTGGAGTGCAAATTGGAACACTGAAGCTTTCTTT. Translated: CAWSANWNTEAFF.

V gene TRBV19 combines with J gene TRBJ2-6; 7 bases agree with TRBD1. CDR3 length: 18 amino acids. Germline CDR1 and CDR2: LNHDA and SQIVND (reference sequence). Losses at the gene ends were 2 bases for V and 0 bases for J; bases not matched to a gene: 7. CDR3 in DNA: TGTGCCAGTAGTATAAGGGGGCAGGTAACCTCTGGGGCCAACGTCCTGACTTTC. Its translation: CASSIRGQVTSGANVLTF. Full variable domain (outside the CDR3, taken from reference TRBV19 and TRBJ2-6): DGGITQSPKYLFRKEGQNVTLSCEQNLNHDAMYWYRQDPGQGLRLIYYSQIVNDFQKGDIAEGYSVSREKKESFPLTVTSAQKNPTAFYLCASSIRGQVTSGANVLTFGAGSRLTVL.

The V call is TRBV5-1, the J call TRBJ2-2; maybe TRBD1 (5 bases). The germline V gene has CDR1 SGHRS and CDR2 YFSETQ. The CDR3 is 17 amino acids. V was shortened by 1 base and J by 2 bases, with 15 bases between the two germline ends. CDR3 in DNA: TGCGCCAGCAGCTTGAGGTCAGGGAACCTTAACACCGGGGAGCTGTTTTTT. It codes for CASSLRSGNLNTGELFF. The full variable domain, in which reference TRBV5-1 and TRBJ2-2 provide the parts outside the CDR3, is KAGVTQTPRYLIKTRGQQVTLSCSPISGHRSVSWYQQTPGQGLQFLFEYFSETQRNKGNFPGRFSGRQFSNSRSEMNVSTLELGDSALYLCASSLRSGNLNTGELFFGEGSRLTVL.

The chain combines TRBV4-1 with TRBJ2-1; D perhaps matches TRBD2 (6 bases). Per germline, CDR1 MGHRA and CDR2 YSYEKL. The germline V and J ends were trimmed by 1 base and 7 bases, with 8 bases remaining between them. This CDR3 has 13 amino acids. The CDR3 nucleotides read TGCGCCAGCAGCCAAGTCGGGGGTAATGAGCAGTTCTTC. Its protein is CASSQVGGNEQFF.

The chain has TRBV28 and TRBJ1-1, with TRBD1 matching over 8 bases. The CDR3 totals 15 residues. CDR1 is MDHEN and CDR2 is SYDVKM in the germline V gene. J was trimmed by 3 bases and V by 5 bases; bases with no gene match: 8. The CDR3 nucleotides read TGTGCCAGCAGTCCAGGGGGCGCGGGCGACACTGAAGCTTTCTTT. It yields the protein CASSPGGAGDTEAFF. The complete variable domain, with remaining parts taken from reference TRBV28 and TRBJ1-1, reads DVKVTQSSRYLVKRTGEKVFLECVQDMDHENMFWYRQDPGLGLRLIYFSYDVKMKEKGDIPEGYSVSREKKERFSLILESASTNQTSMYLCASSPGGAGDTEAFFGQGTRLTVV.

The genes are TRBV6-9 and TRBJ2-2; D might be TRBD2 (5 bases). The ends were cut back, 1 base at V and 6 bases at J, with 15 bases in the middle. CDR1 is MNHGY, CDR2 SVAAGI, per germline. The CDR3 consists of 16 residues. CDR3 DNA: TGTGCCAGCAGTTATTTACTAGAGGGTTTCGCCGGGGAGCTGTTTTTT. Protein sequence: CASSYLLEGFAGELFF.

The chain uses TRBV11-2 and TRBJ1-3; 7 nucleotides match TRBD1. The germline CDR1 and CDR2 sequences are SGHAT and FQNNGV. There are 15 residues in the CDR3. V shed 9 bases and J 0 bases; nucleotides not matched to a gene: 8. This CDR3 reads CASSRGGTSGNTIYF. CDR3 nucleotide sequence: TGTGCCAGTAGCAGGGGGGGCACCTCTGGAAACACCATATATTTT.

This chain uses TRBV19 with TRBJ2-1; the match to TRBD2 covers 10 bases. Germline V CDR1 and CDR2: LNHDA, SQIVND (reference sequence). J was trimmed by 2 bases and V by 5 bases; bases with no gene match: 6. This CDR3 comprises 16 residues. CDR3 sequence: CASSPSLAGAYNEQFF. CDR3 nucleotides: TGTGCCAGTAGTCCAAGTCTAGCGGGGGCCTACAATGAGCAGTTCTTC. The full variable domain, with the rest looked up from reference TRBV19 and TRBJ2-1, is DGGITQSPKYLFRKEGQNVTLSCEQNLNHDAMYWYRQDPGQGLRLIYYSQIVNDFQKGDIAEGYSVSREKKESFPLTVTSAQKNPTAFYLCASSPSLAGAYNEQFFGPGTRLTVL.

The genes are TRBV7-3 and TRBJ2-3; TRBD2 matches 8 bases. Germline CDR1 and CDR2: SGHTA and FQGTGA. The CDR3 length is 16 residues. V dropped 1 base and J dropped 1; count of bases not matched to a gene: 4. The CDR3 DNA follows: TGTGCCAGCAGCTTAATGGCGGGGGGAGGCACAGATACGCAGTATTTT. It codes for CASSLMAGGGTDTQYF.

The chain has TRBV24-1 and TRBJ2-3; 7 positions agree with TRBD2. With 4 bases clipped from V and 6 bases from J, the junction kept 3 bases outside the gene matches. Germline CDR1 and CDR2: KGHDR and SFDVKD. The CDR3 is made up of 13 amino acids. This chain's CDR3 is CATSDGLVDTQYF. CDR3 nucleotide sequence: TGTGCCACCAGTGACGGACTAGTGGATACGCAGTATTTT.

The CDR3 region is CASSESPGGVEKLFF. DNA for the CDR3: TGCGCCAGCAGTGAGTCCCCAGGGGGCGTTGAAAAACTGTTTTTT. The chain has TRBV10-2 and TRBJ1-4; 8 bases line up with TRBD1. Per the germline V gene, CDR1 is WSHSY and CDR2 is SAAADI. The V and J ends lost 0 bases and 7 bases, in that order; junction bases with no gene match: 4. CDR3 size: 15 residues.

The rearrangement links TRBV3-1 (or the pseudogene TRBV3-2) to TRBJ2-7; TRBD2 aligns across 7 bases. Unmatched junction bases numbered 4, after V lost 5 bases and J lost 0 bases. Germline V gene sequence: CDR1 LGHDT, CDR2 YNNKEL (reference sequence). This CDR3 contains 14 residues. The CDR3 loop reads CASSYSGSSYEQYF. For the CDR3, the DNA is TGTGCCAGCAGCTATAGCGGGTCCTCCTACGAGCAGTACTTC.

V is TRBV12-3 or TRBV12-4 and J is TRBJ1-3; D is undetermined. This CDR3 comprises 13 residues. V dropped 6 bases and J dropped 1 base, with 7 bases sitting between them. The DNA for the CDR3 is TGTGCCAGCAGACCGGGGTCTGGAAACACCATATATTTT. It encodes CASRPGSGNTIYF.

For the CDR3, the DNA is TGTGCCAGCAGCGACACTAGCGGGAGGTACAATGAGCAGTTCTTC. Translation: CASSDTSGRYNEQFF. The chain uses TRBV9 and TRBJ2-1; TRBD2 matches at 12 bases. This CDR3 is 15 amino acids long. V lost 3 bases to trimming and J lost 4 bases; unmatched junction nucleotides: 2. Germline CDR1 reads SGDLS; CDR2 reads YYNGEE. Full variable domain (missing parts from reference TRBV9 and TRBJ2-1): DSGVTQTPKHLITATGQRVTLRCSPRSGDLSVYWYQQSLDQGLQFLIQYYNGEERAKGNILERFSAQQFPDLHSELNLSSLELGDSALYFCASSDTSGRYNEQFFGPGTRLTVL.

This chain links TRBV28 with TRBJ1-5; TRBD1 matches 7 bases. V lost 7 bases, J lost 5 bases, and 5 bases stayed unmatched. The CDR3 has 13 residues. Germline V gene data show CDR1 as MDHEN and CDR2 as SYDVKM. As DNA, the CDR3 is TGTGCCAGCAACCGACAGGGTCATCAGCCCCAGCATTTT. This encodes CASNRQGHQPQHF. Full variable domain (outside the CDR3, taken from reference TRBV28 and TRBJ1-5): DVKVTQSSRYLVKRTGEKVFLECVQDMDHENMFWYRQDPGLGLRLIYFSYDVKMKEKGDIPEGYSVSREKKERFSLILESASTNQTSMYLCASNRQGHQPQHFGDGTRLSIL.

This chain joins TRBV4-1 and TRBJ2-7; 7 bases are shared with TRBD1. V gave up 3 bases and J gave up 4 bases; unmatched junction bases: 9. The CDR3 is 15 amino acids. Germline V CDR1 and CDR2: MGHRA, YSYEKL. The CDR3 sequence is CASSQTPGTVYEQYF. CDR3 nucleotides: TGCGCCAGCAGCCAGACACCCGGGACAGTGTACGAGCAGTACTTC.

The gene calls are TRBV6-5 and TRBJ2-7; D is unresolved. Trimming cost V 6 bases and J 4 bases, with 16 bases left between them. The CDR3 extends over 14 amino acids. CDR1 MNHEY and CDR2 SVGAGI come from the germline V gene. The CDR3 spells CASSNVGMSYEQYF. DNA for the CDR3: TGTGCCAGCAGCAACGTTGGTATGAGTTACGAGCAGTACTTC.

The chain links TRBV3-1 (or the pseudogene TRBV3-2) to TRBJ2-1; TRBD2 matches at 9 bases. J was trimmed by 4 bases and V by 1 base; bases with no gene match: 5. Germline CDR1 is LGHDT and CDR2 is YNNKEL (reference sequence). The CDR3 covers 16 residues. The CDR3, as DNA: TGTGCCAGCAGCCAAGGTCGGACTAGCGCTTACAATGAGCAGTTCTTC. Translation gives CASSQGRTSAYNEQFF.

The V gene is TRBV20-1, the J gene TRBJ2-7, with a tentative D call TRBD2 (5 bases). Germline V gives CDR1 DFQATT, CDR2 SNEGSKA (reference sequence). CDR3 length: 11 amino acids. This CDR3 is CSPIPRDEQYF. The CDR3 DNA reads TGCAGCCCGATACCCCGGGATGAGCAGTACTTC.

The chain carries TRBV27 and TRBJ2-1; D is perhaps TRBD1 (6 bases). V was clipped by 4 bases and J by 3 bases, with 16 bases between them. Germline loops: CDR1 MNHEY, CDR2 SMNVEV (reference sequence). This CDR3 contains 16 residues. DNA for the CDR3: TGTGCCAGCAGTTCCCCGGGGACAAGCTACTACAATGAGCAGTTCTTC. Its protein is CASSSPGTSYYNEQFF.

Regarding this clone: This CDR3 is also generated by other DNA sequences in the sample. The chain has TRBV7-9 and TRBJ1-6, with 9 positions matching TRBD1. The trim removed 5 bases at V and 7 bases at J, leaving 6 bases unmatched. CDR1 and CDR2 (germline): SEHNR, FQNEAQ (reference sequence). This CDR3 has 15 amino acids. Here the CDR3 DNA reads TGTGCCAGCAGCCAAATTGGACAGGGGAATTCACCCCTCCACTTT. It is translated as CASSQIGQGNSPLHF.

The CDR3 is CASSLGPRPSSYNEQFF. The CDR3 coding sequence is TGTGCCAGCAGCTTAGGCCCAAGGCCTAGCTCCTACAATGAGCAGTTCTTC. The rearrangement uses TRBV7-9 and TRBJ2-1, with unresolved D. Germline CDR1 reads SEHNR; CDR2 reads FQNEAQ (reference sequence). Trimming took off 1 base at V and 0 bases at J, with 13 bases between the two ends. This CDR3 is 17 amino acids long. Full variable domain (outside the CDR3, taken from reference TRBV7-9 and TRBJ2-1): DTGVSQNPRHKITKRGQNVTFRCDPISEHNRLYWYRQTLGQGPEFLTYFQNEAQLEKSRLLSDRFSAERPKGSFSTLEIQRTEQGDSAMYLCASSLGPRPSSYNEQFFGPGTRLTVL.

The chain links TRBV2 to TRBJ1-6; D may be TRBD1 (6 bases). Trimming shortened V by 6 bases and J by 11 bases, and 17 bases separated the two germline ends. The CDR3 runs to 14 residues. The germline gives CDR1 SNHLY, CDR2 FYNNEI. The CDR3 is CASSPGGGGTPLHF. The CDR3, as DNA: TGTGCCAGCAGCCCCGGGGGCGGGGGCACACCCCTCCACTTT. The complete variable domain, with remaining parts taken from reference TRBV2 and TRBJ1-6, reads EPEVTQTPSHQVTQMGQEVILRCVPISNHLYFYWYRQILGQKVEFLVSFYNNEISEKSEIFDDQFSVERPDGSNFTLKIRSTKLEDSAMYFCASSPGGGGTPLHFGNGTRLTVT.

The chain combines TRBV18 with TRBJ1-2; D possibly corresponds to TRBD1 (5 bases). This CDR3 is built from 13 residues. Germline-derived CDR1 and CDR2 are KGHSH and LQKENI. V was cut by 3 bases and J by 4 bases, with 9 bases left in between. The CDR3 sequence is CASSPARVYGYTF. CDR3 DNA: TGTGCCAGCTCACCTGCCAGGGTCTATGGCTACACCTTC.

This clone is a singleton in its sample. The CDR3 loop reads CASSRDSGLVYEQYF. Here the CDR3 DNA reads TGTGCCAGCAGTCGGGACTCGGGACTAGTCTACGAGCAGTACTTC. This chain joins TRBV7-8 and TRBJ2-7; 8 bases align to TRBD2. The V segment lost 6 bases and the J segment 3 bases; nucleotides outside the gene matches: 10. The CDR3 loop spans 15 amino acids. Germline V lookup: CDR1 SGHVS, CDR2 FQNEAQ. Complete variable domain (other parts from reference TRBV7-8 and TRBJ2-7): GAGVSQSPRYKVAKRGQDVALRCDPISGHVSLFWYQQALGQGPEFLTYFQNEAQLDKSGLPSDRFFAERPEGSVSTLKIQRTQQEDSAVYLCASSRDSGLVYEQYFGPGTRLTVT.

The rearrangement uses TRBV11-1 and TRBJ2-2, with 8 bases matching TRBD1. The CDR3 length is 14 residues. CDR1 is SGHAT and CDR2 is FQDESV in the germline V gene (reference sequence). The V segment lost 2 bases and the J segment 7 bases; nucleotides outside the gene matches: 3. CDR3 bases: TGTGCCAGCAGCTTACAGGGGGCCGGCGGGGAGCTGTTTTTT. Amino acids: CASSLQGAGGELFF.

The CDR3 nucleotides read TGTGCCAGCAGTTTAGAGCGCACAGATACGCAGTATTTT. This encodes CASSLERTDTQYF. The chain carries TRBV12-3 or TRBV12-4 and TRBJ2-3; D is unresolved. CDR3 size: 13 residues. V gave up 1 base and J gave up 1 base, with 3 bases separating them.

The genes are TRBV28 and TRBJ1-5; D is possibly TRBD1 (5 bases). V was pared by 0 bases and J by 2 bases, with 8 bases between. The CDR3 length is 15 residues. The germline gives CDR1 MDHEN, CDR2 SYDVKM. CDR3 sequence: CASSLWGGGNQPQHF. The CDR3 coding sequence is TGTGCCAGCAGTTTATGGGGAGGGGGCAATCAGCCCCAGCATTTT.

This clone was picked up a small number of times. This chain links TRBV11-3 with TRBJ1-6; D is perhaps TRBD1 (6 bases). This CDR3 is built from 16 residues. CDR1 is SGHNT and CDR2 is YENEEA in the germline V gene. Trimming shortened V by 3 bases and J by 8 bases, and 17 bases separated the two germline ends. CDR3 sequence (DNA): TGTGCCAGCAGCTTGGTCGACAGGAATAGGGATTCACCCCTCCACTTT. This codes for CASSLVDRNRDSPLHF. Variable domain in full (rest from reference TRBV11-3 and TRBJ1-6): EAGVVQSPRYKIIEKKQPVAFWCNPISGHNTLYWYLQNLGQGPELLIRYENEEAVDDSQLPKDRFSAERLKGVDSTLKIQPAELGDSAVYLCASSLVDRNRDSPLHFGNGTRLTVT.